This T cell receptor (beta chain) was sequenced in a study of OX40 agonist ivuxolimab in advanced cancers. Study-level information: A mean age of roughly 60 years, range about 20 to 90, was recorded, and under 85% were male.

CDR1 SGHRS and CDR2 YFSETQ come from the germline V gene. The CDR3 spans 12 residues. The V gene lost 3 bases and the J gene lost 7 bases, with 5 bases spanning the gap. Here immunoSEQ multiplex PCR was the method, and the copy in TCRdb shows in-frame clones only, minus some. The sample holds about 110,000 clones; 85% to 95% are singletons and the top ten take roughly 0.66%. Overall study findings and caveats: Blood T cells, both CD4+ and CD8+, expanded clonally by week 6 at 0.1 to 3.0 mg/kg.

This clone showed up just once. As yet, its antigen is unknown. The receptor comes from an adult with an advanced solid tumor such as melanoma, head and neck, liver or kidney cancer. The specimen comprised CD4+ or CD8+ T cells sorted from blood, sampled in a trial of the OX40 agonist ivuxolimab. The chain employs TRBV5-1 and TRBJ1-6; D uncertain. The CDR3: CASSSENSPLHF. In nucleotides, the CDR3 is TGCGCCAGCAGCTCCGAAAATTCACCCCTCCACTTT. The full variable domain, its missing parts supplied by reference TRBV5-1 and TRBJ1-6, is KAGVTQTPRYLIKTRGQQVTLSCSPISGHRSVSWYQQTPGQGLQFLFEYFSETQRNKGNFPGRFSGRQFSNSRSEMNVSTLELGDSALYLCASSSENSPLHFGNGTRLTVT.